Below, 30 T cell receptor beta chains from the same sample are listed, as sequenced in a study of blood T cell repertoires in COVID-19. Libraries were prepared by immunoSEQ multiplex PCR; TCRdb keeps only in-frame clonotypes and omits some of them. This table has approximately 110,000 clones, around 80% appearing once. Source material: peripheral blood. These receptor sequences come from a man in his 70s with active or convalescent COVID-19.

The chain links TRBV27 to TRBJ2-3; D remains ambiguous. Per germline, CDR1 MNHEY and CDR2 SMNVEV (reference sequence). V dropped 6 bases and J dropped 4 bases, with 5 bases sitting between them. There are 11 residues in the CDR3. For the CDR3, the DNA is TGTGCCAGCAGACTCTCAGATACGCAGTATTTT. Translation: CASRLSDTQYF.

The V gene is TRBV14, the J gene TRBJ1-6; the match to TRBD1 covers 7 bases. The V segment lost 6 bases and the J segment 4 bases; nucleotides outside the gene matches: 0. CDR3 length: 13 residues. Germline V gene data show CDR1 as SGHDN and CDR2 as FVKESK. The CDR3 coding sequence is TGTGCCAGCAGACAGGGGTATAATTCACCCCTCCACTTT. It codes for CASRQGYNSPLHF.

The gene calls are TRBV4-1 and TRBJ2-1, with 12 bases fitting TRBD2. The CDR3 sequence is 15 residues long. Losses at the gene ends were 4 bases for V and 8 bases for J; bases not matched to a gene: 6. Germline V lookup: CDR1 MGHRA, CDR2 YSYEKL. The CDR3 sequence is CASSRRLAGEDEQFF. The DNA for the CDR3 is TGCGCCAGCAGCCGAAGACTAGCGGGAGAGGATGAGCAGTTCTTC.

The V gene is TRBV5-1, the J gene TRBJ2-5; 13 bases are a match to TRBD2. V trimming: 3 bases; J trimming: 5 bases; junction bases outside the gene matches: 7. Per the germline V gene, CDR1 is SGHRS and CDR2 is YFSETQ. This CDR3 region has 16 residues. The CDR3 region is CASSSKLAGGQETQYF. In DNA form, the CDR3 reads TGCGCCAGCAGCTCTAAACTAGCGGGAGGGCAGGAGACCCAGTACTTC.

V is TRBV7-3 and J is TRBJ2-1; 7 nucleotides match TRBD2. The CDR3 length is 16 residues. Per the germline V gene, CDR1 is SGHTA and CDR2 is FQGTGA. V lost 5 bases, J lost 0 bases, and 7 bases stayed unmatched. The CDR3 DNA reads as TGTGCCAGCAGCCCCCGTGGCGGGAGCTCCTACAATGAGCAGTTCTTC. Residues: CASSPRGGSSYNEQFF.

This clone has a handful of counts. The chain couples TRBV6-2 or TRBV6-3 to TRBJ1-1; D call uncertain. With 2 bases removed from V and 0 bases from J, the gap between germline ends came to 10 bases. The CDR3 length is 15 residues. CDR1 MNHEY and CDR2 SVGEGT come from the germline V gene. The CDR3 here is CASSYMAAMNTEAFF. In DNA, the CDR3 is TGTGCCAGCAGTTACATGGCGGCCATGAACACTGAAGCTTTCTTT.

V usage is TRBV27 and J usage is TRBJ2-2; TRBD1 is a possible D gene (6 bases). In germline, CDR1 is MNHEY, CDR2 SMNVEV (reference sequence). V dropped 5 bases and J dropped 2 bases, with 15 bases sitting between them. This CDR3 region has 16 residues. CDR3 sequence: CASSKPTGFNTGELFF. The CDR3 nucleotides are TGTGCCAGCAGTAAACCGACAGGCTTCAACACCGGGGAGCTGTTTTTT.

J is TRBJ2-2 and V is TRBV4-1, with a weak D call TRBD2 (6 bases). The germline V gene encodes CDR1 MGHRA and CDR2 YSYEKL. The CDR3 runs 16 residues. Trimming took 0 bases from V and 0 from J, leaving 8 bases between them. CDR3: CASSQEGGANTGELFF. The CDR3 DNA is TGCGCCAGCAGCCAAGAAGGAGGGGCGAACACCGGGGAGCTGTTTTTT.

The rearrangement uses TRBV15 and TRBJ1-5, with unresolved D. The CDR3 contains 16 residues. Trimming took 0 bases from V and 5 from J, leaving 14 bases between them. Per the germline V gene, CDR1 is LNHNV and CDR2 is YYDKDF (reference sequence). For the CDR3, the DNA is TGTGCCACCAGCAGAGAAGCCTTGACAAACTATCAGCCCCAGCATTTT. It yields the protein CATSREALTNYQPQHF.

V is TRBV7-2 and J is TRBJ1-5; TRBD1 might be the D (5 bases). CDR1 SGHTA and CDR2 FQGNSA come from the germline V gene. The CDR3 covers 14 residues. V gave up 5 bases and J gave up 5 bases, with 13 bases separating them. The CDR3 coding sequence is TGTGCCAGCAGCCCCGACAGTAACTATCAGCCCCAGCATTTT. Protein product: CASSPDSNYQPQHF.

The chain employs TRBV5-8 and TRBJ2-7; TRBD1 aligns across 8 bases. With 4 bases clipped from V and 0 bases from J, the junction kept 9 bases outside the gene matches. This CDR3 comprises 16 residues. The V gene's germline CDR1 is SGHTS and CDR2 YDEGEE. Written as DNA, the CDR3 is TGTGCCAGCAGCCATAAACAGGGGGTCAGCTCCTACGAGCAGTACTTC. It yields the protein CASSHKQGVSSYEQYF.

The genes are TRBV5-1 and TRBJ2-5; 9 nucleotides line up with TRBD1. Germline assignment: CDR1 SGHRS and CDR2 YFSETQ. Losses at the gene ends were 0 bases for V and 5 bases for J; bases not matched to a gene: 5. The CDR3 runs 15 residues. The CDR3 DNA reads as TGCGCCAGCAGCTTGGAAGGACAGGGGCGGGAGACCCAGTACTTC. As protein: CASSLEGQGRETQYF.

This rearrangement joins TRBV7-2 to TRBJ2-6; perhaps TRBD1 as D (6 bases). V lost 5 bases to trimming and J lost 2 bases, with 16 bases between them. Germline-derived CDR1 and CDR2 are SGHTA and FQGNSA. This CDR3 has 17 residues. The CDR3 loop is CASSNRADVAGANVLTF. The CDR3 DNA reads TGTGCCAGCAGCAACAGGGCCGACGTAGCTGGGGCCAACGTCCTGACTTTC.

J is TRBJ2-2 and V is TRBV2, with D possibly matching TRBD2 (6 bases). V lost 2 bases and J 0 bases, leaving 10 bases between the germline ends. Germline values: CDR1 SNHLY, CDR2 FYNNEI. The CDR3 consists of 16 residues. CDR3 DNA: TGTGCCAGCAGTGAATTGCGGGGTTCGAACACCGGGGAGCTGTTTTTT. Protein product: CASSELRGSNTGELFF.

The CDR3 coding sequence is TGCGCCAGCAGCTTGGGACAGGGGCGATGGAACACTGAAGCTTTCTTT. It encodes CASSLGQGRWNTEAFF. This sequence joins TRBV5-1 and TRBJ1-1, with 8 bases fitting TRBD1. V shed 0 bases, J shed 1 base, and the junction held 5 bases outside the gene matches. CDR3 length: 16 residues. CDR1 is SGHRS, CDR2 YFSETQ, per germline.

This clone showed up just once. V and J are TRBV30 and TRBJ1-1, with D unresolved. Germline lookup yields CDR1 GTSNPN and CDR2 SVGIG (reference sequence). Trimming shortened V by 0 bases and J by 1 base, and 6 bases separated the two germline ends. There are 13 residues in the CDR3. CDR3 protein: CAWSVLRNTEAFF. The DNA of the CDR3 is TGTGCCTGGAGTGTACTTAGGAACACTGAAGCTTTCTTT.

This clone showed up just once. J is TRBJ1-6 and V is TRBV7-2; possible D gene TRBD1, 6 bases. The CDR3 extends over 14 amino acids. With 5 bases removed from V and 9 bases from J, the gap between germline ends came to 14 bases. The germline gives CDR1 SGHTA, CDR2 FQGNSA. The CDR3, as DNA: TGTGCCAGCAGCCAGGGCAGGGGCGGTTCACCCCTCCACTTT. Encoded protein: CASSQGRGGSPLHF. Looking up the rest from reference TRBV7-2 and TRBJ1-6 gives the full variable domain: GAGVSQSPSNKVTEKGKDVELRCDPISGHTALYWYRQSLGQGLEFLIYFQGNSAPDKSGLPSDRFSAERTGGSVSTLTIQRTQQEDSAVYLCASSQGRGGSPLHFGNGTRLTVT.

The chain couples TRBV27 to TRBJ1-5, with 7 bases aligning to TRBD1. CDR1 and CDR2 from the germline V gene are MNHEY and SMNVEV (reference sequence). This CDR3 region has 15 residues. After removal of 6 bases from V and 5 bases from J, the junction contained 10 bases not matched to a gene. CDR3 DNA sequence: TGTGCCAGCAGCTCCTTACAGGGGCTGCATCAGCCCCAGCATTTT. This translates into CASSSLQGLHQPQHF.

The chain carries TRBV9 and TRBJ1-2, with a possible D match to TRBD1 (6 bases). From germline, CDR1 is SGDLS and CDR2 YYNGEE. The CDR3 length is 13 residues. The V end was cut by 4 bases, the J end by 2 bases, with 9 bases between. This CDR3 is CASSSGTNYGYTF. The CDR3 region has the DNA TGTGCCAGCAGCTCCGGGACAAACTATGGCTACACCTTC.

The rearrangement uses TRBV11-2 and TRBJ2-7; D is undetermined. V lost 2 bases and J lost 3, with 8 bases in between. CDR3 length: 13 amino acids. The germline V gene has CDR1 SGHAT and CDR2 FQNNGV. CDR3 protein: CASSLQAIYEQYF. The CDR3 nucleotides are TGTGCCAGCAGCTTACAGGCGATCTACGAGCAGTACTTC.

The chain is built from TRBV18 and TRBJ2-1; 11 bases align to TRBD2. V gave up 6 bases and J gave up 0 bases; unmatched junction bases: 4. CDR3 length: 16 residues. CDR1 and CDR2 from the germline V gene are KGHSH and LQKENI. This chain's CDR3 is CASSLSGGVSYNEQFF. The DNA of the CDR3 is TGTGCCAGCTCCCTTAGCGGGGGGGTCTCCTACAATGAGCAGTTCTTC.

The gene calls are TRBV5-1 and TRBJ1-6, with TRBD1 identical over 7 bases. Germline V gives CDR1 SGHRS, CDR2 YFSETQ. The CDR3 has 14 residues. The V and J ends lost 4 bases and 10 bases, in that order; junction bases with no gene match: 8. The CDR3 coding sequence is TGCGCCAGCAGCGATACAGGGGCGGAATCACCCCTCCACTTT. Protein sequence: CASSDTGAESPLHF.

The J gene is TRBJ2-3, the V gene TRBV4-2, with 9 positions matching TRBD2. J was trimmed by 4 bases and V by 2 bases; bases with no gene match: 13. Germline V CDR1 and CDR2: LGHNA, YNFKEQ. The CDR3 spans 18 residues. The CDR3 nucleotides are TGTGCCAGCAGCCAAAAGCCGGTTAGCGGGGGTAGGGCAGATACGCAGTATTTT. Protein sequence: CASSQKPVSGGRADTQYF.

The count of this clone is one. The chain is built from TRBV5-1 and TRBJ2-2; 9 nucleotides align to TRBD1. Germline loops: CDR1 SGHRS, CDR2 YFSETQ. V lost 7 bases to trimming and J lost 7 bases; unmatched junction nucleotides: 8. The CDR3 has 14 amino acids. The CDR3 is CASGTGGSNGELFF. The DNA for the CDR3 is TGCGCCAGCGGAACAGGGGGCTCGAACGGGGAGCTGTTTTTT.

This clone was counted a few times. The chain has TRBV5-1 and TRBJ1-2; 9 nucleotides match TRBD1. With 3 bases clipped from V and 3 bases from J, the junction kept 9 bases outside the gene matches. Per the germline V gene, CDR1 is SGHRS and CDR2 is YFSETQ. The length of the CDR3 is 16 residues. The CDR3 is CASSSGGTGTHYGYTF. The DNA of the CDR3 is TGCGCCAGCAGCTCGGGGGGGACAGGGACCCACTATGGCTACACCTTC.

The V and J genes are TRBV2 and TRBJ2-2, with D unclear. With 9 bases removed from V and 6 bases from J, the gap between germline ends came to 11 bases. In germline, CDR1 is SNHLY, CDR2 FYNNEI. The CDR3 extends over 12 amino acids. The CDR3 DNA is TGTGCCAGTAGATTGTCGGCCGGGGAGCTGTTTTTT. It specifies CASRLSAGELFF.

A word on this clone: The junction shows a germline mismatch at one end, possibly a read error. CDR3 in amino acids: CASSYSTGAGNTIYF. CDR3 DNA sequence: TGTGCTAGCAGCTACTCCACGGGGGCTGGAAACACCATATATTTT. The genes are TRBV7-7 and TRBJ1-3, with TRBD1 as a possible D gene (5 bases). Germline V lookup: CDR1 SSHAT, CDR2 FNYEAQ (reference sequence). This CDR3 region has 15 residues.

This rearrangement joins TRBV29-1 to TRBJ2-4; 8 positions match TRBD2. V shed 4 bases and J 1 base; nucleotides not matched to a gene: 0. The CDR3 spans 13 residues. CDR1 is SQVTM, CDR2 ANQGSEA, per germline. The CDR3 here is CSVAGGAKNIQYF. The DNA of the CDR3 is TGCAGCGTTGCGGGGGGGGCCAAAAACATTCAGTACTTC.

This chain joins TRBV15 and TRBJ1-2; 9 bases are a match to TRBD1. The CDR3 loop spans 13 amino acids. Germline CDR1 and CDR2: LNHNV and YYDKDF (reference sequence). J was trimmed by 8 bases and V by 3 bases; bases with no gene match: 4. Here the CDR3 DNA reads TGTGCCACCAGCAGGAGGGACAGGGACGGCTACACCTTC. Residues: CATSRRDRDGYTF.

This clone came up once. The chain joins TRBV7-9 to TRBJ2-1; D not certain. CDR1 and CDR2 (germline): SEHNR, FQNEAQ (reference sequence). This CDR3 has 14 residues. Trimming pared 5 bases from V and 5 bases from J, leaving 13 bases between. For the CDR3, the DNA is TGTGCCAGCAGCCCATCTGCGTCCCACAATGAGCAGTTCTTC. Encoded protein: CASSPSASHNEQFF.